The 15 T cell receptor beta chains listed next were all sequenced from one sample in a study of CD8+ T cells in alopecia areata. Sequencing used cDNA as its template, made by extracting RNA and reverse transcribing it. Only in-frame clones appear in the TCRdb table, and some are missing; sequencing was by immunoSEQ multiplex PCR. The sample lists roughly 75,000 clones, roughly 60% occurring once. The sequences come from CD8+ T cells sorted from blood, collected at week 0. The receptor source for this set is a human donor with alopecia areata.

The CDR3 coding sequence is TGTGCCAGCAGTGAATTGACAGGGTCCCCCTACGAGCAGTACTTC. Amino acids: CASSELTGSPYEQYF. The V gene is TRBV25-1, the J gene TRBJ2-7; 7 bases are a match to TRBD1. Trimming removed 1 base from V and 2 bases from J; junction bases left unmatched: 5. This CDR3 has 15 amino acids. Germline loops: CDR1 MGHDK, CDR2 SYGVNS.

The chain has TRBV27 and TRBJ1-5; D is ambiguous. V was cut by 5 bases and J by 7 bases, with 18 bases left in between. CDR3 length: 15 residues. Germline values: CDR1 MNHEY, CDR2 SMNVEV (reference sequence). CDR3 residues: CASSVGAGIGQPQHF. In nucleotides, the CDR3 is TGTGCCAGCAGTGTCGGTGCCGGGATTGGGCAGCCCCAGCATTTT.

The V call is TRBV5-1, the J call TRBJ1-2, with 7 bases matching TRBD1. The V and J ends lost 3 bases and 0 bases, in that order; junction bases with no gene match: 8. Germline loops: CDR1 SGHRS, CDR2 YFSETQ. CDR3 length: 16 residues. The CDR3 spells CASSWVPGQANYGYTF. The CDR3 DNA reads TGCGCCAGCAGCTGGGTACCCGGACAGGCTAACTATGGCTACACCTTC.

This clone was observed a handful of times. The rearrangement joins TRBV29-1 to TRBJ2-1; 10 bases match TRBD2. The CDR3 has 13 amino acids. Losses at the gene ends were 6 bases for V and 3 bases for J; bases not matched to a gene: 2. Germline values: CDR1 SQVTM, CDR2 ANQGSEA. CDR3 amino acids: CSVLAGDYNEQFF. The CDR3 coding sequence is TGCAGCGTCCTAGCGGGAGACTACAATGAGCAGTTCTTC.

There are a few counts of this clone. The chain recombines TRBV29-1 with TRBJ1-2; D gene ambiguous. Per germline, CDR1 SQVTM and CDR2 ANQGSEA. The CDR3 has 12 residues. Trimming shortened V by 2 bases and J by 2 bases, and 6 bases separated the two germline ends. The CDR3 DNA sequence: TGCAGCGTTGAACTAGTAAACTATGGCTACACCTTC. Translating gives CSVELVNYGYTF. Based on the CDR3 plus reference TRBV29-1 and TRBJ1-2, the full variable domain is SAVISQKPSRDICQRGTSLTIQCQVDSQVTMMFWYRQQPGQSLTLIATANQGSEATYESGFVIDKFPISRPNLTFSTLTVSNMSPEDSSIYLCSVELVNYGYTFGSGTRLTVV.

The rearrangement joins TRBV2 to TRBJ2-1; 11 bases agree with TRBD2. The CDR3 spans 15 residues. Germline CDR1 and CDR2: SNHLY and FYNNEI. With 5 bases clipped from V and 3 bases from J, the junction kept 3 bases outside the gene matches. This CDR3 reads CASSPSGGIYNEQFF. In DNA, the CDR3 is TGTGCCAGCAGTCCTAGCGGGGGGATCTACAATGAGCAGTTCTTC.

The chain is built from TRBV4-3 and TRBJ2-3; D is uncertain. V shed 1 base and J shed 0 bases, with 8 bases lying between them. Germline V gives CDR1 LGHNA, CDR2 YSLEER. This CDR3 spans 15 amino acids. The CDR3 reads CASSQGEFSTDTQYF. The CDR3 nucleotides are TGCGCCAGCAGCCAAGGAGAATTTAGCACAGATACGCAGTATTTT.

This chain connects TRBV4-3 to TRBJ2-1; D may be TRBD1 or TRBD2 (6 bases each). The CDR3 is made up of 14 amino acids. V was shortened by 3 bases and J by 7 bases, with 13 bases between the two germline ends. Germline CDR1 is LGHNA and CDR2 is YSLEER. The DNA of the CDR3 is TGCGCCAGCAGCCAGAAGGGGGGCCGGAATGAGCAGTTCTTC. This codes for CASSQKGGRNEQFF.

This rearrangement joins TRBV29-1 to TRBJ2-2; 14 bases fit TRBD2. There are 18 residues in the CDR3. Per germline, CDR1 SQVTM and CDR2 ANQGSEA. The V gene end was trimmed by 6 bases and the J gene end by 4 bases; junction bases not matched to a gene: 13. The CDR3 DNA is TGCAGCGTCCGAGCCGGGACTAGCGGGAGTCAGGGCACCGGGGAGCTGTTTTTT. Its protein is CSVRAGTSGSQGTGELFF.

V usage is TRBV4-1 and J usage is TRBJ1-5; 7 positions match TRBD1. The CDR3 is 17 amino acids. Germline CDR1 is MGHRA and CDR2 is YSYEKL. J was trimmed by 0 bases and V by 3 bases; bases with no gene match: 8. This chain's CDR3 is CASSQPTGILSNQPQHF. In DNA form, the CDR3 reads TGCGCCAGCAGCCAGCCGACAGGGATCCTTAGCAATCAGCCCCAGCATTTT.

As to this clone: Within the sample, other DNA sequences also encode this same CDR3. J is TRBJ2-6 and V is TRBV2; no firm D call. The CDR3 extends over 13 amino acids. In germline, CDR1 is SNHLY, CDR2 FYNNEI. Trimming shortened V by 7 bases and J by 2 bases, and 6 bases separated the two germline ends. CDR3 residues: CASTRPGANVLTF. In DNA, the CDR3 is TGTGCCAGCACCCGACCTGGGGCCAACGTCCTGACTTTC.

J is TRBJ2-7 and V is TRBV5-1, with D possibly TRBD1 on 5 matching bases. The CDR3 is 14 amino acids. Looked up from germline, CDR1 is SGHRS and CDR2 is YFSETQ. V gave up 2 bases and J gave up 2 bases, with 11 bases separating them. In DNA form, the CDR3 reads TGCGCCAGCAGCTTAAGAGGACATCCCTACGAGCAGTACTTC. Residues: CASSLRGHPYEQYF.

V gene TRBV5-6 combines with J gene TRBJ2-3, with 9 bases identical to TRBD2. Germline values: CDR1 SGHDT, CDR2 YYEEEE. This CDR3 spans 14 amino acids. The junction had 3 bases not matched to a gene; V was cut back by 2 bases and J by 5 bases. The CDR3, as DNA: TGTGCCAGCAGCTTCGTAGCGGGAGTAGATACGCAGTATTTT. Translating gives CASSFVAGVDTQYF. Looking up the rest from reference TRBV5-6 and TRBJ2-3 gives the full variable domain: DAGVTQSPTHLIKTRGQQVTLRCSPKSGHDTVSWYQQALGQGPQFIFQYYEEEERQRGNFPDRFSGHQFPNYSSELNVNALLLGDSALYLCASSFVAGVDTQYFGPGTRLTVL.

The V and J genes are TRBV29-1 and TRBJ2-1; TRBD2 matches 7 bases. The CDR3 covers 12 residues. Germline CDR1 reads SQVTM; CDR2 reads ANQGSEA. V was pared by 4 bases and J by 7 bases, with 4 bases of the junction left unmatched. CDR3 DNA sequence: TGCAGCGTTGGGGAGGGTGGGAATGAGCAGTTCTTC. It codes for CSVGEGGNEQFF.

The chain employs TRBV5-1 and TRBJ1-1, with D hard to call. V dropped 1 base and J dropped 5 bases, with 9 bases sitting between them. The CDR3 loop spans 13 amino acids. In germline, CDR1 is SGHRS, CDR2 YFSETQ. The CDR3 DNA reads TGCGCCAGCAGCTTGTACAGTACTACTGAAGCTTTCTTT. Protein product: CASSLYSTTEAFF.